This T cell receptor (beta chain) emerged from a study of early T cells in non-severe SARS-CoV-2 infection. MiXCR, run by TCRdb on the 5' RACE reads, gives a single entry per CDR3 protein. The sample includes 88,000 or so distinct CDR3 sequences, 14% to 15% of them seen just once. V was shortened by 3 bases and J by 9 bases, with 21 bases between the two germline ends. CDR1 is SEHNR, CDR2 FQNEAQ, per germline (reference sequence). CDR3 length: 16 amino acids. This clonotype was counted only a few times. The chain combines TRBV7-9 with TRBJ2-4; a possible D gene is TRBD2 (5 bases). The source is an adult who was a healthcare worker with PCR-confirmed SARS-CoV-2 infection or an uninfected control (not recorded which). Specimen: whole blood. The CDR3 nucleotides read TGTGCCAGCAGCTTTCCAGCAGACCCTGGGAGAGGCATTCAGTACTTC. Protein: CASSFPADPGRGIQYF.